These T cell receptor beta chains were read from a single sample in a study of CD8 T cells in ankylosing spondylitis. A single record per CDR3 protein comes from TCRdb applying MiXCR to the 5' RACE reads. The sample shows under 950,000 distinct CDR3 sequences, 15% to 20% of them seen only once. The sample was blood, either unsorted or a sorted T cell fraction (not recorded which). The receptor source for this set is a male donor with ankylosing spondylitis. Each CDR3 is given with its conserved first and last residue. The order of the fields is V gene, clone size, D gene, J gene, CDR3 DNA, CDR3 protein. D genes are given only for firm matches. A row's size may be missing; if present it is once, few, many or a size class.

V: TRBV19
size: NA
D: NA
J: TRBJ2-1
DNA: TGTGCCAGTAGTGGACGACAGGTGACTGAGCAGTTCTTC
CDR3: CASSGRQVTEQFF

V: TRBV6-1
size: NA
D: NA
J: TRBJ1-2
DNA: TGTGCCAGCAGTGAAGCGCTCGGAGGACAAGGCTATGGCTACACCTTC
CDR3: CASSEALGGQGYGYTF

V: TRBV10-3
size: few
D: NA
J: TRBJ2-3
DNA: TGTGCCATCACCCGGACGGGGTTCACAGATACGCAGTATTTT
CDR3: CAITRTGFTDTQYF

V: TRBV15
size: NA
D: TRBD1
J: TRBJ2-3
DNA: TGTGCCACCAGCAGAGCACAGGGGGCAGATACGCAGTATTTT
CDR3: CATSRAQGADTQYF

V: TRBV12-3/TRBV12-4
size: many
D: NA
J: TRBJ1-5
DNA: TGTGCCAGCACCCCGGGGGGGAGCAATCAGCCCCAGCATTTT
CDR3: CASTPGGSNQPQHF

V: TRBV7-8
size: few
D: NA
J: TRBJ1-1
DNA: TGTGCCAGCAGCTCAAGTCCACATAGACTAAACACTGAAGCTTTCTTT
CDR3: CASSSSPHRLNTEAFF

V: TRBV7-8
size: few
D: TRBD2
J: TRBJ2-2
DNA: TGTGCCAGCAGCTTATGGTTAAGGCGGGAGGGGAACACCGGGGAGCTGTTTTTT
CDR3: CASSLWLRREGNTGELFF

V: TRBV7-2
size: NA
D: NA
J: TRBJ2-1
DNA: TGTGCCAGCAGCAGCGGGTCGAGCTCCTACAATGAGCAGTTCTTC
CDR3: CASSSGSSSYNEQFF

V: TRBV3-1
size: NA
D: TRBD1
J: TRBJ2-2
DNA: TGTGCCAGCACTCCGGAACAGGGGATCACCGGGGAGCTGTTTTTT
CDR3: CASTPEQGITGELFF

V: TRBV4-3
size: NA
D: NA
J: TRBJ2-1
DNA: TGCGCCAGCAGCCCCCGCTTATCGCCCGTTAAGCAGTTCTTC
CDR3: CASSPRLSPVKQFF

V: TRBV29-1
size: NA
D: NA
J: TRBJ2-1
DNA: TGCAGCGCCAGCGGGACGGGGGGCCCCAATGAGCAGTTCTTC
CDR3: CSASGTGGPNEQFF

V: TRBV27
size: NA
D: NA
J: TRBJ2-7
DNA: TGTGCCAGCAGTTTAAGGGGTGCTGCCTCCTACGAGCAGTACTTC
CDR3: CASSLRGAASYEQYF

V: TRBV4-1
size: NA
D: NA
J: TRBJ2-4
DNA: TGCGCCAGCAGCCAAGAGTCCCAAGGGGAAAACATTCAGTACTTC
CDR3: CASSQESQGENIQYF

V: TRBV2
size: NA
D: TRBD1
J: TRBJ1-1
DNA: TGTGCCAGCAGTGCCCCGGACAGGTCCCGAGGTGAAGCTTTCTTT
CDR3: CASSAPDRSRGEAFF

V: TRBV4-1
size: many
D: NA
J: TRBJ2-1
DNA: TGCGCCAGCACCGACCGATACAATGAGCAGTTCTTC
CDR3: CASTDRYNEQFF

V: TRBV30
size: NA
D: NA
J: TRBJ2-7
DNA: TGTGCCTGGAGTGGTGGGACGGACGAGCAGTACTTC
CDR3: CAWSGGTDEQYF

V: TRBV7-2
size: few
D: TRBD2
J: TRBJ2-7
DNA: TGTGCCAGCAGCTCGGGACTAGCGGGAGGTTCGCACGAGCAGTACTTC
CDR3: CASSSGLAGGSHEQYF

V: TRBV9
size: NA
D: NA
J: TRBJ2-2
DNA: TGTGCCAGCAGCGTAGAACCAAGGGAGAACACCGGGGAGCTGTTTTTT
CDR3: CASSVEPRENTGELFF

V: TRBV30
size: few
D: TRBD2
J: TRBJ2-1
DNA: TGTGCCTGGAGTGTTTTACTAGCGGGAGACAGTGAGCAGTTCTTC
CDR3: CAWSVLLAGDSEQFF

V: TRBV29-1
size: few
D: NA
J: TRBJ2-1
DNA: TGCAGCGTTCGGACAGCGAGTGAGCAGTTCTTC
CDR3: CSVRTASEQFF

V: TRBV6-1
size: many
D: TRBD2
J: TRBJ2-7
DNA: TGTGCCAGCAGTCCTACGACTAGCGGAGACTACGAGCAGTACTTC
CDR3: CASSPTTSGDYEQYF

V: TRBV24-1
size: few
D: NA
J: TRBJ2-1
DNA: TGTGCCACCGCAATTGACACCATCTCCTACAATGAGCAGTTCTTC
CDR3: CATAIDTISYNEQFF

V: TRBV28
size: many
D: NA
J: TRBJ2-7
DNA: TGTGCCAGCAGTTCCCCCGGGAAGTACGAGCAGTACTTC
CDR3: CASSSPGKYEQYF

V: TRBV9
size: NA
D: TRBD1
J: TRBJ2-7
DNA: TGTGCCAGCAGCGGGGACAGCGTCGAGCAGTACTTC
CDR3: CASSGDSVEQYF

V: TRBV12-3/TRBV12-4
size: few
D: NA
J: TRBJ2-7
DNA: TGTGCCAGCAGCGACAGGAACCTAGACGCCTACGAGCAGTACTTC
CDR3: CASSDRNLDAYEQYF

V: TRBV5-1
size: NA
D: TRBD1
J: TRBJ2-7
DNA: TGCGCCAGCAGCGCCCGACAGGGGGCTAACGAGCAGTACTTC
CDR3: CASSARQGANEQYF

V: TRBV4-1
size: NA
D: TRBD1
J: TRBJ2-3
DNA: TGCGCCAGCAGCCAGGGAGCCGGGACAGACACAGATACGCAGTATTTT
CDR3: CASSQGAGTDTDTQYF

V: TRBV7-9
size: few
D: NA
J: TRBJ1-1
DNA: TGTGCCAGCAGCTTTGGACTTCCGAACACTGAAGCTTTCTTT
CDR3: CASSFGLPNTEAFF

V: TRBV5-5
size: few
D: NA
J: TRBJ2-2
DNA: TGTGCCAGCAGCTTTTTGGGGCGGGGCGCCGGGGAGCTGTTTTTT
CDR3: CASSFLGRGAGELFF

V: TRBV4-3
size: NA
D: TRBD2
J: TRBJ2-1
DNA: TGCGCCAGCAGCTCCCGGGTAGCGGGATTGGACAATGAGCAGTTCTTC
CDR3: CASSSRVAGLDNEQFF

V: TRBV4-1
size: NA
D: NA
J: TRBJ1-2
DNA: TGCGCCAGCAGCCAAGGGACAGCAAGCGGTGGCTACACCTTC
CDR3: CASSQGTASGGYTF

V: TRBV20-1
size: few
D: NA
J: TRBJ2-5
DNA: TGCAGTGCTAGCCCCGTGGCAGAGACCCAGTACTTC
CDR3: CSASPVAETQYF

V: TRBV6-1
size: NA
D: TRBD1
J: TRBJ1-5
DNA: TGTGCCAGCAGTGCCGGGACAGGGATGTCCCAGCATTTT
CDR3: CASSAGTGMSQHF

V: TRBV28
size: NA
D: TRBD2
J: TRBJ2-7
DNA: TGTGCCAGCAGTTTTTTTGGACTAGCGCTCGACGAGCAGTACTTC
CDR3: CASSFFGLALDEQYF

V: TRBV3-1
size: NA
D: NA
J: TRBJ2-7
DNA: TGTGCCAGCAGCCAGCAGATGCCGGCCGACAGGATCACTCCCTACGAGCAGTACTTC
CDR3: CASSQQMPADRITPYEQYF

V: TRBV7-6
size: few
D: NA
J: TRBJ1-4
DNA: TGTGCCAGCAGCCCCGCGGGGGTCGAAAAACTGTTTTTT
CDR3: CASSPAGVEKLFF

V: TRBV7-3
size: NA
D: TRBD2
J: TRBJ2-1
DNA: TGTGCCAGCAGCGAACATGCGGGAGTTAGTGAGCAGTTCTTC
CDR3: CASSEHAGVSEQFF